The 23 T cell receptor beta chains given below trace back to one sample, sequenced in a study of cytomegalovirus exposure and HLA in healthy donors. 13 Jbeta primers and 60 Vbeta primers were used for the PCR. Profiled with immunoSEQ multiplex PCR; TCRdb holds only in-frame clones, not every one. The sample lists 150,000 to 200,000 clones; over 70% were seen once. The sequenced material came from PBMCs. These receptor sequences come from a woman aged 25 to 39 in good health and CMV-seronegative.

This rearrangement joins TRBV7-2 to TRBJ2-4; the D gene is possibly TRBD2 (6 bases). Per germline, CDR1 SGHTA and CDR2 FQGNSA. The CDR3 runs to 12 residues. The germline V and J ends were trimmed by 6 bases and 7 bases, with 10 bases remaining between them. The CDR3 loop reads CASRDYANIQYF. The CDR3 DNA reads TGTGCCAGCAGGGACTACGCGAACATTCAGTACTTC. The full variable domain, with the rest looked up from reference TRBV7-2 and TRBJ2-4, is GAGVSQSPSNKVTEKGKDVELRCDPISGHTALYWYRQSLGQGLEFLIYFQGNSAPDKSGLPSDRFSAERTGGSVSTLTIQRTQQEDSAVYLCASRDYANIQYFGAGTRLSVL.

This clone came up a few times. V and J are TRBV28 and TRBJ2-1; 9 nucleotides agree with TRBD2. Trimming took 7 bases from V and 0 from J; bases not matched to a gene: 16. The CDR3 spans 19 residues. Germline V gene sequence: CDR1 MDHEN, CDR2 SYDVKM. For the CDR3, the DNA is TGTGCCAGCACCCATTACCTAGCGGGACCTTCGAGCTCCTACAATGAGCAGTTCTTC. Translating it yields CASTHYLAGPSSSYNEQFF.

This CDR3 reads CASSRTTGEETQYF. CDR3 DNA sequence: TGCGCCAGCAGCCGAACAACAGGGGAGGAGACCCAGTACTTC. The chain joins TRBV4-3 to TRBJ2-5, with 7 bases aligning to TRBD1. Trimming took 4 bases from V and 5 from J; bases not matched to a gene: 7. Germline V gives CDR1 LGHNA, CDR2 YSLEER. The length of the CDR3 is 14 residues.

V and J are TRBV7-6 and TRBJ1-5, with 8 nucleotides matching TRBD1. V dropped 0 bases and J dropped 2; count of bases not matched to a gene: 0. The CDR3 extends over 15 amino acids. The germline V gene encodes CDR1 SGHVS and CDR2 FNYEAQ. The CDR3 loop is CASSLATGGNQPQHF. The CDR3 DNA follows: TGTGCCAGCAGCTTAGCGACAGGGGGCAATCAGCCCCAGCATTTT.

The chain recombines TRBV19 with TRBJ2-5, with TRBD2 identical over 16 bases. Germline V gene data show CDR1 as LNHDA and CDR2 as SQIVND (reference sequence). J lost 5 bases, V lost 5 bases, and 8 bases had no gene match. The CDR3 totals 17 residues. The CDR3 region has the DNA TGTGCCAGTAGTCCCGGGACTAGCGGGAGGGGTATGGAGACCCAGTACTTC. It encodes CASSPGTSGRGMETQYF.

This clone came up a few times. This chain connects TRBV9 to TRBJ2-5, with D maybe TRBD1 (6 bases). CDR1 SGDLS and CDR2 YYNGEE come from the germline V gene. The CDR3 is 16 amino acids. V dropped 2 bases and J dropped 0 bases, with 14 bases sitting between them. CDR3 nucleotides: TGTGCCAGCAGCGTTCGCTTGGACAGAAACCAAGAGACCCAGTACTTC. It translates to CASSVRLDRNQETQYF.

About this clone itself: Compared with germline, one end of the junction differs, possibly owing to a read error. This chain links TRBV2 with TRBJ2-1; 8 bases line up with TRBD1. The germline V gene encodes CDR1 SNHLY and CDR2 FYNNEI. The CDR3 is 15 amino acids. CDR3 residues: CASREGTGSGGEQFF. DNA of the CDR3: TGTGCCAGCAGGGAAGGGACAGGTAGTGGAGGTGAGCAGTTCTTC.

This chain connects TRBV28 to TRBJ1-1; the match to TRBD1 covers 7 bases. V trimming: 4 bases; J trimming: 1 base; junction bases outside the gene matches: 18. There are 19 residues in the CDR3. CDR1 is MDHEN, CDR2 SYDVKM, per germline. CDR3 loop: CASSYQAPLGYRGNTEAFF. The CDR3 DNA reads as TGTGCCAGCAGTTACCAGGCCCCGTTGGGTTACAGGGGGAACACTGAAGCTTTCTTT.

This clone was observed a single time. The chain carries TRBV18 and TRBJ1-2; no reliable D call. Germline CDR1 reads KGHSH; CDR2 reads LQKENI. This CDR3 has 16 residues. V lost 2 bases and J lost 6, with 19 bases in between. The CDR3 protein is CASSPWAHPEKDGYTF. The CDR3 DNA reads TGTGCCAGCTCACCATGGGCTCACCCCGAGAAGGATGGCTACACCTTC. The entire variable domain, with the rest obtained from reference TRBV18 and TRBJ1-2, is as follows: NAGVMQNPRHLVRRRGQEARLRCSPMKGHSHVYWYRQLPEEGLKFMVYLQKENIIDESGMPKERFSAEFPKEGPSILRIQQVVRGDSAAYFCASSPWAHPEKDGYTFGSGTRLTVV.

The V and J genes are TRBV15 and TRBJ2-1; 11 nucleotides align to TRBD1. The CDR3 runs to 21 residues. In germline, CDR1 is LNHNV, CDR2 YYDKDF (reference sequence). V shed 3 bases and J 4 bases; nucleotides not matched to a gene: 20. The CDR3 here is CATSRVPDRGLGAGNYNEQFF. DNA of the CDR3: TGTGCCACCAGCAGGGTCCCGGACAGGGGGCTGGGAGCGGGAAATTACAATGAGCAGTTCTTC.

In its sample, this clone was seen once. The chain carries TRBV28 and TRBJ1-2, with D maybe TRBD1 (6 bases). With 3 bases removed from V and 4 bases from J, the gap between germline ends came to 12 bases. The CDR3 contains 14 residues. CDR1 is MDHEN, CDR2 SYDVKM, per germline. Here the CDR3 reads CASSLGARVYGYTF. The CDR3 DNA reads as TGTGCCAGCAGTTTGGGGGCGCGGGTCTATGGCTACACCTTC.

V usage is TRBV6-5 and J usage is TRBJ1-1, with D possibly being TRBD1 (5 bases). This CDR3 region has 15 residues. V gave up 2 bases and J gave up 11 bases, with 21 bases separating them. Germline V lookup: CDR1 MNHEY, CDR2 SVGAGI. The CDR3 DNA follows: TGTGCCAGCAGTTACCTGGCCCTTCAGGGTTTTACGGCTTTCTTT. It translates to CASSYLALQGFTAFF.

The rearrangement joins TRBV7-9 to TRBJ1-2; possible D gene TRBD1, 5 bases. Trimming stripped 8 bases from V and 6 bases from J, with 13 bases between. The CDR3 loop spans 12 amino acids. Germline loops: CDR1 SEHNR, CDR2 FQNEAQ (reference sequence). The CDR3 region is CASGPGQDGYTF. CDR3 bases: TGTGCCAGCGGTCCAGGGCAAGATGGCTACACCTTC.

This chain uses TRBV5-1 with TRBJ2-6, with D possibly TRBD2 on 6 matching bases. The CDR3 loop spans 17 amino acids. The V end lost 4 bases, the J end lost 0 bases, and 14 bases lay between the germline ends. Germline loops: CDR1 SGHRS, CDR2 YFSETQ. The CDR3 nucleotides read TGCGCCAGCAGCGTTAGCGGACTTCGCTCTGGGGCCAACGTCCTGACTTTC. Amino acid sequence: CASSVSGLRSGANVLTF.

The chain is built from TRBV19 and TRBJ2-2; 7 bases line up with TRBD2. V dropped 6 bases and J dropped 6; count of bases not matched to a gene: 7. The CDR3 covers 14 residues. Germline CDR1 is LNHDA and CDR2 is SQIVND (reference sequence). The CDR3 region has the DNA TGTGCCAGTAGCGTCACGGGGAGGGCCGGGGAGCTGTTTTTT. Amino acids: CASSVTGRAGELFF.

The gene calls are TRBV9 and TRBJ1-1; 8 bases are shared with TRBD1. Germline CDR1 and CDR2: SGDLS and YYNGEE. The CDR3 runs to 13 residues. V was clipped by 3 bases and J by 5 bases; unmatched bases: 3. The CDR3 loop reads CASSDDRGTEAFF. In DNA form, the CDR3 reads TGTGCCAGCAGCGACGACAGGGGAACTGAAGCTTTCTTT.

The chain recombines TRBV27 with TRBJ2-5, with D unresolved. There are 15 residues in the CDR3. Germline V gene sequence: CDR1 MNHEY, CDR2 SMNVEV (reference sequence). V lost 0 bases and J lost 0, with 8 bases in between. As DNA, the CDR3 is TGTGCCAGCAGTTTATCGAGGCAGCACCAAGAGACCCAGTACTTC. This encodes CASSLSRQHQETQYF.

The chain employs TRBV27 and TRBJ2-7; TRBD2 agrees at 13 bases. CDR1 is MNHEY and CDR2 is SMNVEV in the germline V gene (reference sequence). CDR3 size: 15 residues. V lost 5 bases, J lost 7 bases, and 8 bases stayed unmatched. The DNA for the CDR3 is TGTGCCAGCAGTCCCTATACGGGACTAGCGGGAGAGCAGTACTTC. Protein sequence: CASSPYTGLAGEQYF.

The chain employs TRBV29-1 and TRBJ2-2, with 9 positions matching TRBD1. The CDR3 length is 16 residues. The V gene's germline CDR1 is SQVTM and CDR2 ANQGSEA. V dropped 6 bases and J dropped 1; count of bases not matched to a gene: 9. The CDR3 spells CSVGTGPFLNTGELFF. CDR3 bases: TGCAGCGTGGGGACAGGGCCCTTCCTGAACACCGGGGAGCTGTTTTTT.

This clone was counted a few times. V usage is TRBV5-1 and J usage is TRBJ2-5; the D gene is possibly TRBD1 (5 bases). V was shortened by 4 bases and J by 5 bases, with 12 bases between the two germline ends. The CDR3 runs 13 residues. Germline V gene data show CDR1 as SGHRS and CDR2 as YFSETQ. CDR3 protein: CASSRQGEETQYF. As DNA, the CDR3 is TGCGCCAGCAGCAGGCAGGGTGAGGAGACCCAGTACTTC.

The CDR3 sequence is CASSLIGGGSYEQYF. The CDR3 coding sequence is TGTGCCAGCAGCTTGATAGGCGGGGGGAGCTACGAGCAGTACTTC. The chain uses TRBV7-2 and TRBJ2-7; the match to TRBD2 covers 8 bases. The CDR3 length is 15 residues. CDR1 is SGHTA and CDR2 is FQGNSA in the germline V gene. Trimming at V came to 3 bases and at J to 3 bases, leaving 7 bases not matched to a gene.

The chain links TRBV21-1 to TRBJ1-5; no check of the table's D call, TRBD1, against the DNA was made. TRBV21-1 is a pseudogene locus. The CDR3 sequence is 17 residues long. CDR3 residues: CASSKGRQENSNQPQHF. The CDR3 DNA reads TGTGCCAGCAGCAAAGGTCGACAGGAGAATAGCAATCAGCCCCAGCATTTT.

The chain is built from TRBV4-2 and TRBJ2-7; TRBD2 agrees at 10 bases. This CDR3 region has 16 residues. CDR1 LGHNA and CDR2 YNFKEQ come from the germline V gene. J lost 1 base, V lost 0 bases, and 3 bases had no gene match. CDR3 sequence (DNA): TGTGCCAGCAGCCAAGAGGGACTAGCGACGTCCTACGAGCAGTACTTC. Protein sequence: CASSQEGLATSYEQYF.